This TCR beta chain comes out of a study of T cell repertoires in cytomegalovirus infection. Turning to the study itself: Alongside well-studied HLA-B-restricted CMV epitopes, recently identified HLA-C-restricted CMV epitopes were also used. In public TCR beta signatures, there were indications of both CMV infection and matching HLA type. Whole-study findings and limits: The study found HLA-C-restricted CMV-specific TCR beta clonotypes dominating the ex vivo response.

Using its own MiXCR run on the reads, TCRdb lists one record per CDR3 protein. The sample yields tens of thousands of distinct CDR3 sequences, around a fifth seen once. This clonotype was picked up many times. The antigen is unknown. V shed 4 bases and J 2 bases; nucleotides not matched to a gene: 11. The CDR3 is 18 amino acids. From germline, CDR1 is LGHNA and CDR2 YSLEER. The V call is TRBV4-3, the J call TRBJ2-5; 12 positions match TRBD2. The specimen comprised CD8+ T cells from cultured PBMCs, sampled from culture after CMV antigen stimulation. The source of this sequence is a human donor in good health (CMV status not recorded). Some clones in this sample may be carry-over from other donors' samples. CDR3 nucleotides: TGCGCCAGCAGCCGCCGACTAGCGGGGGTCCCTGAGCAAGAGACCCAGTACTTC. It yields the protein CASSRRLAGVPEQETQYF.